This is a list of T cell receptor beta chains from one sample in a study of T cell responses to AZD1222 COVID-19 vaccine. Sequenced by immunoSEQ multiplex PCR; TCRdb stores in-frame clones only, minus some. The sample shows some 97,000 clones, about 89% of them seen only once. This material consisted of peripheral blood, taken on day 0 of MenACWY control vaccination. The source of these receptors is an adult in good health. Each CDR3 is given with its conserved first and last residue. The order of the fields is J gene, V gene, clone size, D gene, CDR3 DNA, CDR3 protein. A D gene is named only where the DNA matches it firmly. The size field is filled for only some rows; it gives once, few, many or a size class.

j_gene: TRBJ1-4
v_gene: TRBV5-6
abundance: NA
d_gene: NA
CDR3nt: TGTGCCAGCAGCCCGGCGGGAAATGAAAAACTGTTTTTT
CDR3aa: CASSPAGNEKLFF

j_gene: TRBJ2-3
v_gene: TRBV3-1/TRBV3-2
abundance: once
d_gene: NA
CDR3nt: TGTGCCAGCAGCCAAAGGGCTCAGAGCACAGATACGCAGTATTTT
CDR3aa: CASSQRAQSTDTQYF

j_gene: TRBJ2-7
v_gene: TRBV7-2
abundance: NA
d_gene: NA
CDR3nt: TGTGCCAGCAGCTTAGGGTGGGGGCCGGGCACCCCTAACGAGCAGTACTTC
CDR3aa: CASSLGWGPGTPNEQYF

j_gene: TRBJ1-2
v_gene: TRBV16
abundance: NA
d_gene: NA
CDR3nt: TGTGCCAGCAGCTCAGAAGCTAACTATGGCTACACCTTC
CDR3aa: CASSSEANYGYTF

j_gene: TRBJ2-7
v_gene: TRBV2
abundance: NA
d_gene: NA
CDR3nt: TGTGCCAGCATTGGGACACCCTACGAGCAGTACTTC
CDR3aa: CASIGTPYEQYF

j_gene: TRBJ1-3
v_gene: TRBV9
abundance: NA
d_gene: TRBD1
CDR3nt: TGTGCCAGCAGCGGGGACAGTGGCGTCTCTGGAAACACCATATATTTT
CDR3aa: CASSGDSGVSGNTIYF

j_gene: TRBJ1-4
v_gene: TRBV9
abundance: NA
d_gene: NA
CDR3nt: TGTGCCAGCAGCGTAGGCGGGGGGGCCAATGAAAAACTGTTTTTT
CDR3aa: CASSVGGGANEKLFF

j_gene: TRBJ2-5
v_gene: TRBV9
abundance: NA
d_gene: TRBD2
CDR3nt: TGTGCCAGCAGCACGGGACTAGCGGTCCAAGAGACCCAGTACTTC
CDR3aa: CASSTGLAVQETQYF

j_gene: TRBJ2-7
v_gene: TRBV28
abundance: few
d_gene: TRBD1
CDR3nt: TGTGCCAGCAGTTTATGGGGGACAGGGTCCGCCGAGCAGTACTTC
CDR3aa: CASSLWGTGSAEQYF

j_gene: TRBJ2-2
v_gene: TRBV7-2
abundance: NA
d_gene: NA
CDR3nt: TGTGCCAGCAGCCCCAGGTTTGGGGGGACCGGGGAGCTGTTTTTT
CDR3aa: CASSPRFGGTGELFF

j_gene: TRBJ1-1
v_gene: TRBV28
abundance: NA
d_gene: NA
CDR3nt: TGTGCCAGCAAATTTTTGTACAGGGCGCACACTGAAGCTTTCTTT
CDR3aa: CASKFLYRAHTEAFF

j_gene: TRBJ2-3
v_gene: TRBV2
abundance: NA
d_gene: NA
CDR3nt: TGTGCCAGCAGTGAAGACACCACAGATACGCAGTATTTT
CDR3aa: CASSEDTTDTQYF

j_gene: TRBJ1-2
v_gene: TRBV7-2
abundance: once
d_gene: NA
CDR3nt: TGTGCCAGCAGTTCCGAAACGATCTATGGCTACACCTTC
CDR3aa: CASSSETIYGYTF

j_gene: TRBJ1-6
v_gene: TRBV27
abundance: NA
d_gene: NA
CDR3nt: TGTGCCAGCAGTTTAGGGGACTTTGGGGCAAATTCACCCCTCCACTTT
CDR3aa: CASSLGDFGANSPLHF

j_gene: TRBJ1-1
v_gene: TRBV2
abundance: NA
d_gene: TRBD1
CDR3nt: TGTGCCAGCACGGGACAGGGGAACACTGAAGCTTTCTTT
CDR3aa: CASTGQGNTEAFF

j_gene: TRBJ1-2
v_gene: TRBV6-5
abundance: NA
d_gene: TRBD1
CDR3nt: TGTGCCAGCAGTCGGTCGGGGACAGAACCCTATGGCTACACCTTC
CDR3aa: CASSRSGTEPYGYTF

j_gene: TRBJ1-1
v_gene: TRBV7-9
abundance: once
d_gene: TRBD1
CDR3nt: TGTGCCAGCACCGGCGAGGGGGCCGGGAACACTGAAGCTTTCTTT
CDR3aa: CASTGEGAGNTEAFF

j_gene: TRBJ2-1
v_gene: TRBV9
abundance: once
d_gene: TRBD2
CDR3nt: TGTGCCAGCAGCTCCAGAACGGGACTAGCGGGAGTCAATGAGCAGTTCTTC
CDR3aa: CASSSRTGLAGVNEQFF

j_gene: TRBJ1-4
v_gene: TRBV4-3
abundance: NA
d_gene: TRBD1
CDR3nt: TGCGCCAGCAGCCAAGGACAGGGGTCCGAAAAACTGTTTTTT
CDR3aa: CASSQGQGSEKLFF

j_gene: TRBJ2-3
v_gene: TRBV10-3
abundance: NA
d_gene: NA
CDR3nt: TGTGCCATTGCCGCAGGGACAGATACGCAGTATTTT
CDR3aa: CAIAAGTDTQYF

j_gene: TRBJ1-2
v_gene: TRBV4-3
abundance: NA
d_gene: NA
CDR3nt: TGCGCCAGCAGCCAAGATCGGGCCGACTATGGCTACACCTTC
CDR3aa: CASSQDRADYGYTF

j_gene: TRBJ2-7
v_gene: TRBV12-3/TRBV12-4
abundance: NA
d_gene: NA
CDR3nt: TGTGCCAGCAGTCGGCCAGGCTACGAGCAGTACTTC
CDR3aa: CASSRPGYEQYF

j_gene: TRBJ2-3
v_gene: TRBV9
abundance: NA
d_gene: NA
CDR3nt: TGTGCCAGCAGCGTAGAGGTTAGGGCCACAGATACGCAGTATTTT
CDR3aa: CASSVEVRATDTQYF

j_gene: TRBJ2-1
v_gene: TRBV19
abundance: NA
d_gene: TRBD2
CDR3nt: TGTGCCAGTAGTATAGGCGGGGGGGCCTCTGAGCAGTTCTTC
CDR3aa: CASSIGGGASEQFF

j_gene: TRBJ1-5
v_gene: TRBV5-1
abundance: once
d_gene: NA
CDR3nt: TGCGCCAGCAGCTTGGGGGTGGGGAGCAATCAGCCCCAGCATTTT
CDR3aa: CASSLGVGSNQPQHF

j_gene: TRBJ2-5
v_gene: TRBV7-9
abundance: NA
d_gene: NA
CDR3nt: TGTGCCAGCAGCCAAGAGGAGACCCAGTACTTC
CDR3aa: CASSQEETQYF

j_gene: TRBJ2-1
v_gene: TRBV27
abundance: NA
d_gene: NA
CDR3nt: TGTGCCAGCAGTTTAACGGGAAATGAGCAGTTCTTC
CDR3aa: CASSLTGNEQFF

j_gene: TRBJ1-2
v_gene: TRBV28
abundance: NA
d_gene: NA
CDR3nt: TGTGCCAGCAGTTTAGGGGGGGCCTACTACACCTTC
CDR3aa: CASSLGGAYYTF

j_gene: TRBJ1-2
v_gene: TRBV10-3
abundance: NA
d_gene: TRBD1
CDR3nt: TGTGCCATCAGCCTGCCTAATCACCGGGACAGGGGGCCGGATAACTATGGCTACACCTTC
CDR3aa: CAISLPNHRDRGPDNYGYTF

j_gene: TRBJ2-3
v_gene: TRBV19
abundance: NA
d_gene: TRBD2
CDR3nt: TGTGCCAGTAGTATACGAGGACTAGCGGGGGACCGAGGCGATACGCAGTATTTT
CDR3aa: CASSIRGLAGDRGDTQYF

j_gene: TRBJ2-5
v_gene: TRBV6-5
abundance: NA
d_gene: TRBD2
CDR3nt: TGTGCCAGCAGTTTTCTAGCGGGGGAGACCCAGTACTTC
CDR3aa: CASSFLAGETQYF

j_gene: TRBJ1-4
v_gene: TRBV3-1/TRBV3-2
abundance: NA
d_gene: NA
CDR3nt: TGTGCCAGCAGCCACCATCTGGGAGGACAGCCCAATGAAAAACTGTTTTTT
CDR3aa: CASSHHLGGQPNEKLFF

j_gene: TRBJ2-7
v_gene: TRBV11-2
abundance: NA
d_gene: TRBD2
CDR3nt: TGTGCCAGCAGCTTAGGAGGTAGCGGGAGGCACGAGCAGTACTTC
CDR3aa: CASSLGGSGRHEQYF

j_gene: TRBJ2-2
v_gene: TRBV24-1
abundance: NA
d_gene: NA
CDR3nt: TGTGCCACCAGTGATTACAGTGGGAACACCGGGGAGCTGTTTTTT
CDR3aa: CATSDYSGNTGELFF

j_gene: TRBJ1-6
v_gene: TRBV5-1
abundance: NA
d_gene: NA
CDR3nt: TGCGCCAGCAGCCGGGACGGAGATAATTCACCCCTCCACTTT
CDR3aa: CASSRDGDNSPLHF

j_gene: TRBJ2-7
v_gene: TRBV20-1
abundance: few
d_gene: NA
CDR3nt: TGCAGTGCTAGAGAAGCCTACGAGCAGTACTTC
CDR3aa: CSAREAYEQYF

j_gene: TRBJ1-3
v_gene: TRBV27
abundance: NA
d_gene: NA
CDR3nt: TGTGCCAGCAGCCCTAGTCGAATCGAAGGAAACACCATATATTTT
CDR3aa: CASSPSRIEGNTIYF

j_gene: TRBJ1-2
v_gene: TRBV24-1
abundance: NA
d_gene: TRBD1
CDR3nt: TGTGCCACCAGTGATACAGGGGGCGGCTATGGCTACACCTTC
CDR3aa: CATSDTGGGYGYTF

j_gene: TRBJ1-2
v_gene: TRBV14
abundance: NA
d_gene: NA
CDR3nt: TGTGCCAGCAGCCCACTCAGTGGGGGGGCTAGTGGCTACACCTTC
CDR3aa: CASSPLSGGASGYTF

j_gene: TRBJ1-2
v_gene: TRBV12-3/TRBV12-4
abundance: NA
d_gene: NA
CDR3nt: TGTGCCAGCAGTTTTATCTACAGGCGAGGCTACACCTTC
CDR3aa: CASSFIYRRGYTF

j_gene: TRBJ2-1
v_gene: TRBV10-3
abundance: few
d_gene: NA
CDR3nt: TGTGCCATCACCGACCCGACTCTCTACAATGAGCAGTTCTTC
CDR3aa: CAITDPTLYNEQFF

j_gene: TRBJ1-1
v_gene: TRBV7-9
abundance: NA
d_gene: NA
CDR3nt: TGTGCCAGCAGCTTAGCGGACACTCGGAGCACTGAAGCTTTCTTT
CDR3aa: CASSLADTRSTEAFF